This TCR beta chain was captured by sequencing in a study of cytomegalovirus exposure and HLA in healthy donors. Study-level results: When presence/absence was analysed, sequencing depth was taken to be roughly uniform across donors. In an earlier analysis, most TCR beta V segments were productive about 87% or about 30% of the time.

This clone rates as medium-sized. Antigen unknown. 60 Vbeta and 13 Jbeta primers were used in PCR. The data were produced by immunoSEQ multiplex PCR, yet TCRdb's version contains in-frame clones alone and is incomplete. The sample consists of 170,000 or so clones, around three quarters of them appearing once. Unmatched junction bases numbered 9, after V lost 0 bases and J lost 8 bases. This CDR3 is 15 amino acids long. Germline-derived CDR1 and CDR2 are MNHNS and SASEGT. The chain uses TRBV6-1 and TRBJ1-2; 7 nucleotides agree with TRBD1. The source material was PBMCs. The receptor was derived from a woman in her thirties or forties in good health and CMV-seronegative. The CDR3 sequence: CASSEADDRAEGYTF. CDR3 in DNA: TGTGCCAGCAGTGAAGCGGACGACAGGGCGGAAGGCTACACCTTC.